Below, 27 T cell receptor beta chains from the same sample are listed, as sequenced in a study of stem cell transplantation in POMP-related autoinflammatory disease. The protocol was immunoSEQ multiplex PCR, while the TCRdb copy is restricted to in-frame clones and leaves out a portion. Of more than 25,000 clones in the sample, roughly 88% are singletons; the top ten hold over 0.6%. Sequencing was performed on CD4+ T cells from PBMCs, taken before stem cell transplantation. The receptors shown here come from a human donor with POMP-related autoinflammation and immune dysregulation (PRAID).

CDR3 in DNA: TGCGCCAGCAGCTTGGAGGGGTCTACCAATGAGCAGTTCTTC. Translated, it gives CASSLEGSTNEQFF. The chain links TRBV5-1 to TRBJ2-1; the D gene is possibly TRBD1 (5 bases). The CDR3 runs to 14 residues. Trimming took off 0 bases at V and 6 bases at J, with 10 bases between the two ends. Germline CDR1 and CDR2: SGHRS and YFSETQ.

This clone was detected only once. The chain carries TRBV4-1 and TRBJ2-2; the D gene is possibly TRBD1 (5 bases). CDR1 is MGHRA, CDR2 YSYEKL, per germline. V was shortened by 1 base and J by 8 bases, with 14 bases between the two germline ends. The CDR3 spans 15 residues. The CDR3 protein is CASSQGVRVGGELFF. In DNA form, the CDR3 reads TGCGCCAGCAGCCAAGGCGTCAGGGTGGGAGGGGAGCTGTTTTTT.

This chain uses TRBV6-5 with TRBJ2-7, with 8 bases that match TRBD1. The germline V gene has CDR1 MNHEY and CDR2 SVGAGI. The V gene end was trimmed by 4 bases and the J gene end by 3 bases; junction bases not matched to a gene: 5. The CDR3 has 14 amino acids. Here the CDR3 reads CASSSDRADYEQYF. The CDR3 region has the DNA TGTGCCAGCAGTTCGGACAGGGCAGACTACGAGCAGTACTTC.

CDR3 protein: CASSVEVDSTNEKLFF. The CDR3 DNA reads TGTGCCAGCAGCGTAGAGGTCGACTCAACTAATGAAAAACTGTTTTTT. The V call is TRBV9, the J call TRBJ1-4; no reliable D call. Germline V gene lookup returns CDR1 SGDLS and CDR2 YYNGEE. The CDR3 runs 16 residues. The V and J ends lost 0 bases and 0 bases respectively, with 9 bases between them.

V and J are TRBV2 and TRBJ2-1, with TRBD2 matching over 10 bases. The length of the CDR3 is 16 residues. J lost 5 bases, V lost 2 bases, and 6 bases had no gene match. Germline V gene sequence: CDR1 SNHLY, CDR2 FYNNEI. CDR3 in amino acids: CASSEFASGSDNEQFF. Here the CDR3 DNA reads TGTGCCAGCAGTGAATTCGCTAGCGGGAGCGACAATGAGCAGTTCTTC.

This clone was picked up a small number of times. The chain carries TRBV6-6 and TRBJ2-2, with 7 bases lining up with TRBD1. The CDR3 runs to 14 residues. The trim removed 6 bases at V and 4 bases at J, leaving 5 bases unmatched. The germline V gene has CDR1 MNHNY and CDR2 SVGAGI (reference sequence). The CDR3 loop reads CASRDRVGTGELFF. DNA for the CDR3: TGTGCCAGCAGAGACAGGGTGGGCACCGGGGAGCTGTTTTTT.

The sample holds a few counts of this clone. The V gene is TRBV7-2, the J gene TRBJ1-5; unclear D gene. This CDR3 has 13 amino acids. Per the germline V gene, CDR1 is SGHTA and CDR2 is FQGNSA. Between the trimmed V and J ends, which lost 1 base and 7 bases, there was a span of 8 bases. Written as DNA, the CDR3 is TGTGCCAGCAGCTTAGAAGGTCGGCAGCCCCAGCATTTT. This encodes CASSLEGRQPQHF.

The V and J genes are TRBV9 and TRBJ1-4, with 7 bases matching TRBD1. The CDR3 is 14 amino acids. Germline assignment: CDR1 SGDLS and CDR2 YYNGEE. Unmatched junction bases numbered 9, after V lost 5 bases and J lost 8 bases. The CDR3 is CASSPGQGGEKLFF. DNA of the CDR3: TGTGCCAGCAGTCCGGGGCAGGGGGGAGAAAAACTGTTTTTT.

The V and J genes are TRBV18 and TRBJ2-5, with a tentative D call TRBD1 (5 bases). Germline CDR1 is KGHSH and CDR2 is LQKENI. The CDR3 consists of 13 residues. Trimming pared 0 bases from V and 5 bases from J, leaving 7 bases between. In DNA form, the CDR3 reads TGTGCCAGCTCACCACCAGGGGCTGAGACCCAGTACTTC. This codes for CASSPPGAETQYF.

The CDR3 DNA sequence: TGTGCCAGCATACAGACAATTAACACTGAAGCTTTCTTT. As protein: CASIQTINTEAFF. The chain is built from TRBV7-9 and TRBJ1-1, with D uncertain. V dropped 7 bases and J dropped 2 bases, with 11 bases sitting between them. The CDR3 loop spans 13 amino acids. Germline V gene data show CDR1 as SEHNR and CDR2 as FQNEAQ (reference sequence).

The chain employs TRBV14 and TRBJ1-1; no definite D call. Looked up from germline, CDR1 is SGHDN and CDR2 is FVKESK. Trimming left V 4 bases short and J 6 bases short, with 6 bases between. This CDR3 contains 11 residues. CDR3 sequence reads: CASSPGSEAFF. The CDR3 DNA reads as TGTGCCAGCAGCCCAGGATCTGAAGCTTTCTTT.

The chain recombines TRBV6-5 with TRBJ1-2, with 7 nucleotides matching TRBD1. The germline V gene has CDR1 MNHEY and CDR2 SVGAGI. The trim removed 6 bases at V and 3 bases at J, leaving 7 bases unmatched. There are 14 residues in the CDR3. CDR3: CASRAQGKDYGYTF. CDR3 nucleotides: TGTGCCAGCAGAGCACAGGGGAAGGACTATGGCTACACCTTC.

The V gene is TRBV5-1, the J gene TRBJ1-2; D unresolved. The V and J ends lost 6 bases and 7 bases respectively, with 19 bases between them. CDR3 length: 14 residues. Germline-derived CDR1 and CDR2 are SGHRS and YFSETQ. As DNA, the CDR3 is TGCGCCAGCATTGCCGAGGCGGGGAACAGTGGCTACACCTTC. Translated, it gives CASIAEAGNSGYTF.

The gene calls are TRBV18 and TRBJ2-1; D is unclear. The V end was cut by 3 bases, the J end by 8 bases, with 14 bases between. The CDR3 is 14 amino acids. CDR1 and CDR2 from the germline V gene are KGHSH and LQKENI. The CDR3 DNA sequence: TGTGCCAGCTCACCTTATATTCCAATGGATGAGCAGTTCTTC. Amino acid sequence: CASSPYIPMDEQFF.

The J gene is TRBJ1-1, the V gene TRBV7-6, with D unresolved. Trimming took 0 bases from V and 1 from J, leaving 3 bases between them. This CDR3 comprises 13 residues. Germline CDR1 reads SGHVS; CDR2 reads FNYEAQ. CDR3 region: CASSLAPNTEAFF. The CDR3 DNA reads TGTGCCAGCAGCTTAGCTCCGAACACTGAAGCTTTCTTT.

The genes are TRBV2 and TRBJ1-2; the match to TRBD1 covers 8 bases. The ends lost 5 bases at V and 3 bases at J; junction bases unmatched: 5. Germline V lookup: CDR1 SNHLY, CDR2 FYNNEI. There are 14 residues in the CDR3. The CDR3 DNA follows: TGTGCCAGCAGTTCGCAGGGGGCAGACTATGGCTACACCTTC. This codes for CASSSQGADYGYTF.

The chain has TRBV7-9 and TRBJ2-1, with 7 bases aligning to TRBD2. Germline CDR1 and CDR2: SEHNR and FQNEAQ (reference sequence). The CDR3 contains 15 residues. V lost 6 bases and J lost 5; bases outside the gene matches: 10. The CDR3 loop reads CASSPRDYGHNEQFF. The CDR3 coding sequence is TGTGCCAGCAGTCCCCGGGACTACGGGCACAATGAGCAGTTCTTC.

This clone came up once. The genes are TRBV5-1 and TRBJ2-3, with 7 bases matching TRBD1. The CDR3 length is 15 residues. After removal of 0 bases from V and 4 bases from J, the junction contained 5 bases not matched to a gene. Per the germline V gene, CDR1 is SGHRS and CDR2 is YFSETQ. The CDR3 DNA reads TGCGCCAGCAGCTTGGGACAGGGTATGGCAGATACGCAGTATTTT. Translated: CASSLGQGMADTQYF. Full variable domain (rest looked up from reference TRBV5-1 and TRBJ2-3): KAGVTQTPRYLIKTRGQQVTLSCSPISGHRSVSWYQQTPGQGLQFLFEYFSETQRNKGNFPGRFSGRQFSNSRSEMNVSTLELGDSALYLCASSLGQGMADTQYFGPGTRLTVL.

This clone was observed a handful of times. The chain combines TRBV5-1 with TRBJ2-5; 9 nucleotides match TRBD1. CDR1 is SGHRS, CDR2 YFSETQ, per germline. Trimming removed 0 bases from V and 7 bases from J; junction bases left unmatched: 4. The CDR3 contains 14 residues. The CDR3 region is CASSLEDRGGTQYF. The CDR3, as DNA: TGCGCCAGCAGCTTGGAGGACAGGGGTGGGACCCAGTACTTC.

This sequence joins TRBV27 and TRBJ2-5; 7 bases map to TRBD2. Germline CDR1 reads MNHEY; CDR2 reads SMNVEV (reference sequence). The CDR3 has 13 amino acids. The ends lost 4 bases at V and 4 bases at J; junction bases unmatched: 3. CDR3 protein: CASSWREGETQYF. The CDR3 DNA is TGTGCCAGCAGTTGGAGGGAGGGAGAGACCCAGTACTTC.

In this sample, this clone turned up once. This sequence joins TRBV5-1 and TRBJ1-2; 10 positions agree with TRBD1. The CDR3 totals 16 residues. Germline trimming cut 1 base from V and 4 bases from J; bases unmatched to any gene: 7. Germline CDR1 reads SGHRS; CDR2 reads YFSETQ. Written as DNA, the CDR3 is TGCGCCAGCAGCTTGACCCTTGACAGGGGGCTCTATGGCTACACCTTC. This translates into CASSLTLDRGLYGYTF.

The chain couples TRBV28 to TRBJ2-7; the match to TRBD1 covers 7 bases. The CDR3 loop spans 13 amino acids. Looked up from germline, CDR1 is MDHEN and CDR2 is SYDVKM. V shed 8 bases and J 5 bases; nucleotides not matched to a gene: 9. In DNA form, the CDR3 reads TGTGCCAGCCGATTATCCGGGACAGACGAGCAGTACTTC. Its protein product is CASRLSGTDEQYF.

The V gene is TRBV5-1, the J gene TRBJ2-7; tentative D call: TRBD1 (6 bases). V lost 1 base to trimming and J lost 2 bases, with 7 bases between them. The germline gives CDR1 SGHRS, CDR2 YFSETQ. The CDR3 sequence is 13 residues long. In DNA form, the CDR3 reads TGCGCCAGCAGCTTGTGGACAGCCTACGAGCAGTACTTC. Translation: CASSLWTAYEQYF.

This clone has a handful of counts. V usage is TRBV2 and J usage is TRBJ1-2; D is ambiguous. Trimming stripped 7 bases from V and 3 bases from J, with 6 bases between. Germline loops: CDR1 SNHLY, CDR2 FYNNEI. This CDR3 region has 11 residues. CDR3 in amino acids: CASTRYYGYTF. CDR3 sequence (DNA): TGTGCCAGCACTAGATACTATGGCTACACCTTC. The full variable domain, its missing parts supplied by reference TRBV2 and TRBJ1-2, is EPEVTQTPSHQVTQMGQEVILRCVPISNHLYFYWYRQILGQKVEFLVSFYNNEISEKSEIFDDQFSVERPDGSNFTLKIRSTKLEDSAMYFCASTRYYGYTFGSGTRLTVV.

V gene TRBV19 combines with J gene TRBJ1-5; no clear D gene. Germline CDR1 LNHDA, CDR2 SQIVND (reference sequence). The CDR3 sequence is 18 residues long. Trimming shortened V by 5 bases and J by 0 bases, and 20 bases separated the two germline ends. CDR3 sequence reads: CASSPLRSLVYSNQPQHF. The CDR3 nucleotides read TGTGCCAGTAGTCCTCTTAGATCACTGGTTTATAGCAATCAGCCCCAGCATTTT.

The chain couples TRBV28 to TRBJ2-1; perhaps TRBD1 as D (5 bases). The V end lost 2 bases, the J end lost 1 base, and 18 bases lay between the germline ends. Germline V lookup: CDR1 MDHEN, CDR2 SYDVKM. The CDR3 contains 18 residues. The CDR3 here is CASSLAGSPSSSYNEQFF. In DNA form, the CDR3 reads TGTGCCAGCAGTTTAGCAGGGTCCCCTTCCAGTTCCTACAATGAGCAGTTCTTC.

The chain employs TRBV27 and TRBJ2-7, with D unclear. Germline values: CDR1 MNHEY, CDR2 SMNVEV (reference sequence). Trimming stripped 2 bases from V and 3 bases from J, with 8 bases between. CDR3 length: 13 amino acids. The CDR3 DNA is TGTGCCAGCAGTTTACTACCAAACTACGAGCAGTACTTC. This encodes CASSLLPNYEQYF.